This T cell receptor (beta chain) was recovered during a study of sequential checkpoint blockade in melanoma. The CDR3 extends over 15 amino acids. The ends lost 5 bases at V and 0 bases at J; junction bases unmatched: 3. The V gene's germline CDR1 is SGHKS and CDR2 YYEKEE (reference sequence). The table came from immunoSEQ multiplex PCR; TCRdb's copy has only in-frame clones and leaves some out. This sample has approximately 21,000 clones; roughly 86% occur once, and the top ten carry 11%. This clone was seen just once. Treatment reported: randomized to nivolumab then ipilimumab (arm A) or the reverse (arm B). Patients had received no earlier DNA-damaging chemotherapy.

The chain joins TRBV5-5 to TRBJ2-2; 8 nucleotides agree with TRBD1. The source is a human donor with melanoma. The sequenced sample was CD8+ T cells sorted from blood (inferred from file names), obtained from a patient given nivolumab and ipilimumab in sequence. CDR3 in amino acids: CASSYRGTNTGELFF. CDR3 nucleotides: TGTGCCAGCAGTTACAGGGGGACGAACACCGGGGAGCTGTTTTTT.